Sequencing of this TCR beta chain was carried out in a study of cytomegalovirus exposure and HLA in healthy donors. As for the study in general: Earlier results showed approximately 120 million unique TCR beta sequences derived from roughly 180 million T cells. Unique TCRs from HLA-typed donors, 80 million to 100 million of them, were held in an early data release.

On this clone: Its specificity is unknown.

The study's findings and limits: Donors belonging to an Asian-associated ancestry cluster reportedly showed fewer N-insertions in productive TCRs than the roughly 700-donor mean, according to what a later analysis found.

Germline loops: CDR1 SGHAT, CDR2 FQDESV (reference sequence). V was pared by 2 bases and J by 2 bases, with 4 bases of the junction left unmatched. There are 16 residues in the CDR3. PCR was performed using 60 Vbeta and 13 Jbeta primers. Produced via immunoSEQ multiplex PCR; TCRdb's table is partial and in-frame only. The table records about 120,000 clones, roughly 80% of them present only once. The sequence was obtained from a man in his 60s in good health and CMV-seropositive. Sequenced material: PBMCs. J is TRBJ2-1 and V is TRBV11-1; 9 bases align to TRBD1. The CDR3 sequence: CASSLSGDRAYNEQFF. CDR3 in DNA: TGTGCCAGCAGCTTAAGTGGGGACAGGGCCTACAATGAGCAGTTCTTC.